This is a list of T cell receptor beta chains from one sample in a study of shared clonotypes between healthy human individuals. The data were produced by immunoSEQ multiplex PCR, yet TCRdb's version contains in-frame clones alone and is incomplete. This table has about 1.1 million clones, 70% to 80% appearing once. Sequencing was carried out using memory CD4+ T cells from PBMCs. Receptor source: a young man in good health. Some clones in this sample may be carry-over from other donors' samples. CDR3s include the opening cysteine and the closing phenylalanine or tryptophan. Fields, in order: V gene, clone size, J gene, D gene, CDR3 protein, CDR3 DNA. A D gene is named only where the DNA matches it firmly. Clone size, where shown, is once, few, many, or a class for clones that have expanded.

v_gene: TRBV2; abundance: -; j_gene: TRBJ2-5; d_gene: TRBD2; CDR3aa: CASRGTSGSGGTQYF; CDR3nt: TGTGCCAGCAGAGGGACTAGCGGGAGTGGAGGTACCCAGTACTTC
v_gene: TRBV14; abundance: few; j_gene: TRBJ2-5; d_gene: -; CDR3aa: CASSQGLGAVTGTQYF; CDR3nt: TGTGCCAGCAGCCAAGGACTTGGAGCGGTGACTGGGACCCAGTACTTC
v_gene: TRBV2; abundance: -; j_gene: TRBJ2-2; d_gene: TRBD2; CDR3aa: CASRRGGRAATGELFF; CDR3nt: TGTGCCAGCAGAAGGGGCGGGAGGGCCGCCACCGGGGAGCTGTTTTTT
v_gene: TRBV6-1; abundance: -; j_gene: TRBJ1-5; d_gene: -; CDR3aa: CASSIARNQPQHF; CDR3nt: TGTGCCAGCAGTATAGCTCGCAATCAGCCCCAGCATTTT
v_gene: TRBV28; abundance: -; j_gene: TRBJ2-5; d_gene: TRBD2; CDR3aa: CASSSPGGAKETQYF; CDR3nt: TGTGCCAGCAGTTCTCCCGGGGGGGCGAAAGAGACCCAGTACTTC
v_gene: TRBV5-1; abundance: -; j_gene: TRBJ1-2; d_gene: -; CDR3aa: CASSLEGSAYYGYTF; CDR3nt: TGCGCCAGCAGCTTGGAGGGCAGTGCATACTATGGCTACACCTTC
v_gene: TRBV5-4; abundance: -; j_gene: TRBJ2-4; d_gene: TRBD1; CDR3aa: CASSGTGDLNIQYF; CDR3nt: TGTGCCAGCAGCGGGACAGGGGATCTAAACATTCAGTACTTC
v_gene: TRBV5-1; abundance: -; j_gene: TRBJ2-5; d_gene: -; CDR3aa: CASSLEQQGETQYF; CDR3nt: TGCGCCAGCAGCTTGGAACAACAGGGAGAGACCCAGTACTTC
v_gene: TRBV28; abundance: -; j_gene: TRBJ1-1; d_gene: -; CDR3aa: CASSSPSFHEAFF; CDR3nt: TGTGCCAGCAGTTCTCCGAGCTTTCATGAAGCTTTCTTT
v_gene: TRBV28; abundance: -; j_gene: TRBJ2-7; d_gene: -; CDR3aa: CASTLTDLVYEQYF; CDR3nt: TGTGCCAGTACTCTGACAGACCTCGTCTACGAGCAGTACTTC
v_gene: TRBV5-1; abundance: -; j_gene: TRBJ1-2; d_gene: -; CDR3aa: CASSPGGGQNGYTF; CDR3nt: TGCGCCAGCAGCCCCGGCGGGGGGCAGAATGGCTACACCTTC
v_gene: TRBV27; abundance: many; j_gene: TRBJ2-7; d_gene: TRBD2; CDR3aa: CASRTRPLFSGSSYEQYF; CDR3nt: TGTGCCAGCAGGACCAGACCCCTCTTTAGCGGGAGCTCCTACGAGCAGTACTTC
v_gene: TRBV7-9; abundance: -; j_gene: TRBJ2-2; d_gene: -; CDR3aa: CASIGSGELFF; CDR3nt: TGTGCCAGCATTGGGTCCGGGGAGCTGTTTTTT
v_gene: TRBV5-6; abundance: -; j_gene: TRBJ2-7; d_gene: -; CDR3aa: CASSPGGGEQYF; CDR3nt: TGTGCCAGCTCCCCCGGGGGCGGCGAGCAGTACTTC
v_gene: TRBV28; abundance: -; j_gene: TRBJ2-5; d_gene: -; CDR3aa: CASSLSQAQETQYF; CDR3nt: TGTGCCAGCAGTTTATCCCAGGCCCAAGAGACCCAGTACTTC
v_gene: TRBV25-1; abundance: once; j_gene: TRBJ1-1; d_gene: -; CDR3aa: CASSESKGRHEAFF; CDR3nt: TGTGCCAGCAGTGAATCGAAGGGTAGGCATGAAGCTTTCTTT
v_gene: TRBV4-3; abundance: -; j_gene: TRBJ2-3; d_gene: -; CDR3aa: CASSQEVADTDTQYF; CDR3nt: TGCGCCAGCAGCCAAGAGGTGGCGGACACAGATACGCAGTATTTT
v_gene: TRBV5-1; abundance: -; j_gene: TRBJ1-2; d_gene: TRBD1; CDR3aa: CASSPGQGGYGYTF; CDR3nt: TGCGCCAGCAGCCCGGGACAGGGGGGCTATGGCTACACCTTC
v_gene: TRBV5-1; abundance: -; j_gene: TRBJ2-7; d_gene: TRBD1; CDR3aa: CASSYRDRGSKQYF; CDR3nt: TGCGCCAGCAGCTACCGGGACAGGGGATCCAAGCAGTACTTC
v_gene: TRBV7-4; abundance: -; j_gene: TRBJ2-1; d_gene: -; CDR3aa: CASSLRAAPYNEQFF; CDR3nt: TGTGCCAGCAGCTTACGGGCGGCCCCCTACAATGAGCAGTTCTTC
v_gene: TRBV29-1; abundance: -; j_gene: TRBJ2-3; d_gene: TRBD1; CDR3aa: CSTRGGTGGARRTDTQYF; CDR3nt: TGCAGTACCCGAGGAGGGACAGGGGGCGCGCGACGCACAGATACGCAGTATTTT
v_gene: TRBV7-9; abundance: -; j_gene: TRBJ2-3; d_gene: -; CDR3aa: CASSQRASWGTDTQYF; CDR3nt: TGTGCCAGCAGCCAGCGGGCCTCATGGGGCACAGATACGCAGTATTTT
v_gene: TRBV7-2; abundance: -; j_gene: TRBJ2-5; d_gene: -; CDR3aa: CASSLHNLETQYF; CDR3nt: TGTGCCAGCAGCTTACACAACTTGGAGACCCAGTACTTC
v_gene: TRBV11-2; abundance: -; j_gene: TRBJ2-5; d_gene: TRBD2; CDR3aa: CASSLRKISGRWETQYF; CDR3nt: TGTGCCAGCAGCTTAAGGAAAATTAGCGGGAGGTGGGAGACCCAGTACTTC
v_gene: TRBV10-3; abundance: -; j_gene: TRBJ2-7; d_gene: TRBD2; CDR3aa: CAISRTSGRGSAHEQYF; CDR3nt: TGTGCCATCAGTCGGACTAGCGGGAGAGGTTCTGCCCACGAGCAGTACTTC
v_gene: TRBV5-1; abundance: -; j_gene: TRBJ1-4; d_gene: TRBD1; CDR3aa: CASSPGGQSEKLFF; CDR3nt: TGCGCCAGCAGCCCTGGGGGACAGAGCGAAAAACTGTTTTTT
v_gene: TRBV10-3; abundance: once; j_gene: TRBJ2-7; d_gene: TRBD2; CDR3aa: CAISGTSGTPYEQYF; CDR3nt: TGTGCCATCAGTGGAACTAGCGGGACGCCCTACGAGCAGTACTTC
v_gene: TRBV7-9; abundance: -; j_gene: TRBJ2-7; d_gene: -; CDR3aa: CASSVTRGPPGEQYF; CDR3nt: TGTGCCAGCAGCGTTACCAGGGGTCCCCCAGGCGAGCAGTACTTC
v_gene: TRBV11-2; abundance: -; j_gene: TRBJ2-3; d_gene: TRBD2; CDR3aa: CASSFGRGRERTDTQYF; CDR3nt: TGTGCCAGCAGCTTTGGGCGCGGGAGGGAACGCACAGATACGCAGTATTTT
v_gene: TRBV6-1; abundance: -; j_gene: TRBJ1-2; d_gene: -; CDR3aa: CASSEAPRKTF; CDR3nt: TGTGCCAGCAGTGAAGCTCCACGTAAAACCTTC
v_gene: TRBV7-3; abundance: -; j_gene: TRBJ2-2; d_gene: -; CDR3aa: CASSSQPGANTGELFF; CDR3nt: TGTGCCAGCAGCTCTCAGCCAGGGGCGAACACCGGGGAGCTGTTTTTT
v_gene: TRBV28; abundance: -; j_gene: TRBJ1-3; d_gene: -; CDR3aa: CASSSLGGVSGNTIYF; CDR3nt: TGTGCCAGCAGTTCCCTAGGCGGCGTGTCTGGAAACACCATATATTTT
v_gene: TRBV5-1; abundance: -; j_gene: TRBJ1-2; d_gene: -; CDR3aa: CASSLRAGIGDHGYTF; CDR3nt: TGCGCCAGCAGCTTGCGAGCAGGGATCGGTGATCATGGCTACACCTTC
v_gene: TRBV7-2; abundance: once; j_gene: TRBJ2-3; d_gene: -; CDR3aa: CASSNNRPSTDTQYF; CDR3nt: TGTGCCAGCAGCAACAACAGGCCCAGCACAGATACGCAGTATTTT
v_gene: TRBV28; abundance: -; j_gene: TRBJ1-5; d_gene: -; CDR3aa: CASSLPNRQNNQPQHF; CDR3nt: TGTGCCAGCAGCCTACCAAACCGACAGAACAATCAGCCCCAGCATTTT
v_gene: TRBV6-1; abundance: few; j_gene: TRBJ1-2; d_gene: TRBD1; CDR3aa: CASRDVGGSPYGYTF; CDR3nt: TGTGCCAGCAGAGACGTAGGGGGCTCACCTTATGGCTACACCTTC
v_gene: TRBV7-9; abundance: -; j_gene: TRBJ2-3; d_gene: -; CDR3aa: CASSLERARGDTQYF; CDR3nt: TGTGCCAGCAGCTTAGAGAGGGCCAGGGGAGATACGCAGTATTTT
v_gene: TRBV7-2; abundance: -; j_gene: TRBJ2-1; d_gene: TRBD1; CDR3aa: CASSLGTGDEQFF; CDR3nt: TGTGCCAGCAGCCTCGGGACAGGGGATGAGCAGTTCTTC
v_gene: TRBV2; abundance: -; j_gene: TRBJ1-2; d_gene: -; CDR3aa: CASSEDTRLNQLYGYTF; CDR3nt: TGTGCCAGCAGTGAAGATACCAGGTTGAATCAACTCTATGGCTACACCTTC
v_gene: TRBV9; abundance: -; j_gene: TRBJ1-3; d_gene: -; CDR3aa: CASSVAQGHSGNTIYF; CDR3nt: TGTGCCAGCAGCGTAGCGCAGGGCCACTCTGGAAACACCATATATTTT
v_gene: TRBV5-1; abundance: -; j_gene: TRBJ2-5; d_gene: TRBD1; CDR3aa: CASSWTDRAETQYF; CDR3nt: TGCGCCAGCAGCTGGACGGACAGGGCCGAGACCCAGTACTTC
v_gene: TRBV5-4; abundance: -; j_gene: TRBJ2-1; d_gene: -; CDR3aa: CASSLGLTNEQFF; CDR3nt: TGTGCCAGCAGCTTGGGATTGACCAATGAGCAGTTCTTC
v_gene: TRBV19; abundance: -; j_gene: TRBJ1-4; d_gene: TRBD1; CDR3aa: CASSTLSGTVKLFF; CDR3nt: TGTGCCAGTAGTACACTTTCCGGGACAGTTAAACTGTTTTTT
v_gene: TRBV2; abundance: -; j_gene: TRBJ2-7; d_gene: TRBD1; CDR3aa: CASSPGQGAYEQYF; CDR3nt: TGTGCCAGCAGTCCGGGACAGGGGGCCTACGAGCAGTACTTC
v_gene: TRBV4-3; abundance: -; j_gene: TRBJ2-2; d_gene: -; CDR3aa: CASSRLLVGATGELFF; CDR3nt: TGCGCCAGCAGCCGACTTCTCGTTGGGGCCACCGGGGAGCTGTTTTTT
v_gene: TRBV27; abundance: -; j_gene: TRBJ2-1; d_gene: TRBD1; CDR3aa: CASRDRGPKEQFF; CDR3nt: TGTGCCAGCAGGGACAGGGGGCCGAAGGAGCAGTTCTTC
v_gene: TRBV7-9; abundance: few; j_gene: TRBJ1-1; d_gene: TRBD1; CDR3aa: CASSYRGSTEAFF; CDR3nt: TGTGCCAGCAGCTACAGGGGAAGCACTGAAGCTTTCTTT
v_gene: TRBV11-2; abundance: few; j_gene: TRBJ1-2; d_gene: -; CDR3aa: CASSFRPGGGYTF; CDR3nt: TGTGCCAGCAGCTTTAGGCCGGGAGGTGGCTACACCTTC
v_gene: TRBV13; abundance: -; j_gene: TRBJ2-1; d_gene: TRBD2; CDR3aa: CATTYRAGEDEQFF; CDR3nt: TGTGCCACCACCTATCGGGCGGGAGAGGATGAGCAGTTCTTC
v_gene: TRBV19; abundance: -; j_gene: TRBJ2-3; d_gene: -; CDR3aa: CASSQPFSTDTQYF; CDR3nt: TGTGCCAGTAGTCAACCCTTTAGCACAGATACGCAGTATTTT
v_gene: TRBV18; abundance: -; j_gene: TRBJ1-1; d_gene: -; CDR3aa: CASSQNPGDTEAFF; CDR3nt: TGTGCCAGCTCACAAAACCCCGGGGACACTGAAGCTTTCTTT
v_gene: TRBV19; abundance: -; j_gene: TRBJ2-2; d_gene: TRBD2; CDR3aa: CASSTLPLAGVDGELFF; CDR3nt: TGTGCCAGTAGTACCCTCCCGCTAGCGGGAGTGGACGGGGAGCTGTTTTTT
v_gene: TRBV2; abundance: -; j_gene: TRBJ2-5; d_gene: TRBD2; CDR3aa: CASNGLAGGGPQYF; CDR3nt: TGTGCCAGCAACGGACTAGCGGGAGGGGGGCCCCAGTACTTC
v_gene: TRBV18; abundance: -; j_gene: TRBJ2-1; d_gene: TRBD2; CDR3aa: CASSPFTSGRTLGSYNEQFF; CDR3nt: TGTGCCAGCTCACCATTTACTAGCGGGAGAACGCTTGGCTCCTACAATGAGCAGTTCTTC
v_gene: TRBV4-3; abundance: -; j_gene: TRBJ1-2; d_gene: -; CDR3aa: CASSRQPTGDYGYTF; CDR3nt: TGCGCCAGCAGCCGTCAACCGACGGGTGACTATGGCTACACCTTC
v_gene: TRBV6-5; abundance: -; j_gene: TRBJ2-2; d_gene: TRBD2; CDR3aa: CASRGLAGYTGELFF; CDR3nt: TGTGCCAGCCGAGGACTAGCGGGATACACCGGGGAGCTGTTTTTT
v_gene: TRBV18; abundance: -; j_gene: TRBJ1-3; d_gene: -; CDR3aa: CASSPSRQVSGNTIYF; CDR3nt: TGTGCCAGCTCACCTAGCAGACAGGTATCTGGAAACACCATATATTTT
v_gene: TRBV5-1; abundance: -; j_gene: TRBJ2-4; d_gene: TRBD1; CDR3aa: CASSFQGADIQYF; CDR3nt: TGCGCCAGCAGCTTCCAGGGGGCGGACATTCAGTACTTC
v_gene: TRBV6-1; abundance: -; j_gene: TRBJ1-4; d_gene: -; CDR3aa: CASSPRGDLNEKLFF; CDR3nt: TGTGCCAGCAGTCCCCGGGGCGATCTTAATGAAAAACTGTTTTTT